This T cell receptor (beta chain) came from a study of blood T cell repertoires in COVID-19. CDR1 is SGHDT and CDR2 is YYEEEE in the germline V gene. The germline V and J ends were trimmed by 4 bases and 5 bases, with 15 bases remaining between them. This CDR3 has 14 amino acids. Source study methods: How many nucleated cells were present was estimated from reference gene primer amplification. TCRdb's table, derived via immunoSEQ multiplex PCR, lists solely in-frame clones and lacks some. The V and J calls and clone size were taken over from that table, and D and trimming were inferred from the DNA. The sample contains more than 200,000 clones, less than 90% of which appear only once.

The chain uses TRBV5-6 and TRBJ1-2, with a weak D call TRBD1 (5 bases). Sequencing used peripheral blood. This sequence was found in a man under 40 with active or convalescent COVID-19. This CDR3 reads CASSPLERQYGYTF. CDR3 nucleotides: TGTGCCAGCAGCCCGCTTGAGAGACAGTATGGCTACACCTTC.